Presented here are 20 T cell receptor beta chains from one specimen sequenced in a study of blood T cells in healthy people across ages. A second PCR of about 7 to 12 cycles used a sample-barcoded 5' primer and a J-beta primer mix. TCRdb analysed the 5' RACE reads with MiXCR anew, one entry per CDR3 protein. The sample has about 930,000 distinct CDR3 sequences, under 35% seen once. This sample was shared with a second study, whose subject was T cells of mothers and their children.

The sample taken for sequencing was blood. The source is a woman aged 40 to 50 in good health.

This clonotype was counted ten times or more. The chain joins TRBV28 to TRBJ2-4; no firm D call. The CDR3 covers 16 residues. Germline loops: CDR1 MDHEN, CDR2 SYDVKM. The V gene lost 5 bases and the J gene lost 0 bases, with 14 bases spanning the gap. As DNA, the CDR3 is TGTGCCAGCAGTCCAAGACATACTCTAGCCAAAAACATTCAGTACTTC. This codes for CASSPRHTLAKNIQYF.

This clonotype was seen more than once but under ten times. This rearrangement joins TRBV20-1 to TRBJ2-6; perhaps TRBD2 as D (6 bases). CDR3 size: 17 residues. Germline V gene lookup returns CDR1 DFQATT and CDR2 SNEGSKA (reference sequence). Trimming removed 6 bases from V and 0 bases from J, with 18 bases in between. The CDR3 coding sequence is TGCAGTGCCCCGGGCCGGGGGAGCAGCTCTGGGGCCAACGTCCTGACTTTC. It codes for CSAPGRGSSSGANVLTF.

Many counts were recorded for this clonotype. V usage is TRBV20-1 and J usage is TRBJ1-2; the match to TRBD1 covers 7 bases. V was pared by 6 bases and J by 0 bases, with 7 bases of the junction left unmatched. The V gene's germline CDR1 is DFQATT and CDR2 SNEGSKA (reference sequence). The CDR3 sequence is 14 residues long. The CDR3 sequence: CSAKTGSANYGYTF. CDR3 bases: TGCAGTGCGAAGACAGGGTCCGCTAACTATGGCTACACCTTC.

To note about this clonotype: A much larger clone is a single base away; this may be a read error. The chain carries TRBV12-3 or TRBV12-4 and TRBJ2-5; possibly TRBD1 for D (5 bases). The CDR3 length is 15 residues. Trimming left V 1 base short and J 5 bases short, with 14 bases between. CDR3 DNA: TGTGCCAGCAGTTTAGTTTTAACAGGTCATGAGACCCAGTACTTC. Its translation is CASSLVLTGHETQYF.

This clonotype has a count of ten or more. The rearrangement uses TRBV5-1 and TRBJ1-2, with D hard to call. The CDR3 runs to 13 residues. The germline CDR1 and CDR2 sequences are SGHRS and YFSETQ. Trimming left V 0 bases short and J 6 bases short, with 9 bases between. This CDR3 reads CASSLAGTDGYTF. The CDR3 DNA reads TGCGCCAGCAGCTTGGCGGGCACGGATGGCTACACCTTC.

This clonotype was detected ten times or more. The V call is TRBV7-8, the J call TRBJ1-2; no firm D call. Germline V lookup: CDR1 SGHVS, CDR2 FQNEAQ. The CDR3 extends over 16 amino acids. V shed 1 base and J shed 4 bases, with 16 bases lying between them. The CDR3 reads CASSLGSITRSYGYTF. The CDR3 region has the DNA TGTGCCAGCAGCTTAGGGAGTATAACTCGGAGCTATGGCTACACCTTC.

This clonotype has more than one count but fewer than ten. V and J are TRBV3-1 and TRBJ2-7; TRBD1 is a possible D gene (5 bases). CDR3 size: 15 residues. Germline V gene lookup returns CDR1 LGHDT and CDR2 YNNKEL (reference sequence). Trimming cost V 2 bases and J 5 bases, with 16 bases left between them. The CDR3 loop reads CASSQRPRVIDEQYF. Here the CDR3 DNA reads TGTGCCAGCAGCCAACGACCCAGGGTGATCGACGAGCAGTACTTC.

This clonotype appeared a few times. The V and J genes are TRBV20-1 and TRBJ2-3; D not resolved. In germline, CDR1 is DFQATT, CDR2 SNEGSKA (reference sequence). CDR3 length: 15 amino acids. V shed 4 bases and J shed 4 bases, with 18 bases lying between them. As DNA, the CDR3 is TGCAGTGCTAAACACCTAGTAACCCGTCCAGATACGCAGTATTTT. Amino acid sequence: CSAKHLVTRPDTQYF.

In nucleotides, the CDR3 is TGTGCCAGCAGTGAATCCCAGTCCTATGGCTACACCTTC. It translates to CASSESQSYGYTF. The chain is built from TRBV2 and TRBJ1-2; D not resolved. The germline V gene has CDR1 SNHLY and CDR2 FYNNEI. V lost 2 bases, J lost 4 bases, and 8 bases lay in between. This CDR3 spans 13 amino acids.

This clonotype was counted between two and nine times. This sequence joins TRBV7-8 and TRBJ1-5, with a possible D match to TRBD1 (6 bases). Germline CDR1 and CDR2: SGHVS and FQNEAQ. Trimming shortened V by 2 bases and J by 7 bases, and 15 bases separated the two germline ends. There are 15 residues in the CDR3. In DNA, the CDR3 is TGTGCCAGCAGCTTAAACCGGGGGCCACGGCAGCCCCAGCATTTT. It specifies CASSLNRGPRQPQHF.

The chain links TRBV6-2 or TRBV6-3 to TRBJ2-1; a possible D gene is TRBD2 (5 bases). Deletions cut 0 bases from V and 8 bases from J, with 8 bases between. The V gene's germline CDR1 is MNHEY and CDR2 SVGEGT. This CDR3 spans 13 amino acids. The CDR3 nucleotides are TGTGCCAGCAGTTACTCGAGAGGGTATGAGCAGTTCTTC. Its translation is CASSYSRGYEQFF.

This clonotype was recorded at least ten times. V usage is TRBV7-2 and J usage is TRBJ2-7; TRBD1 matches 8 bases. Trimming at V came to 5 bases and at J to 6 bases, leaving 9 bases not matched to a gene. This CDR3 is 14 amino acids long. CDR1 is SGHTA and CDR2 is FQGNSA in the germline V gene. The CDR3 bases are TGTGCCAGCAGCCCAGGACAGGGTATGGGCGAGCAGTACTTC. It is translated as CASSPGQGMGEQYF.

This clonotype was recorded many times. This sequence joins TRBV12-3 or TRBV12-4 and TRBJ2-7; 7 nucleotides match TRBD1. Losses at the gene ends were 7 bases for V and 0 bases for J; bases not matched to a gene: 9. The CDR3 consists of 15 residues. CDR3 loop: CASTLRAGGSYEQYF. The CDR3 region has the DNA TGTGCCAGCACCCTCAGGGCAGGGGGCTCCTACGAGCAGTACTTC.

This clonotype was counted ten times or more. The V and J genes are TRBV9 and TRBJ2-3; D perhaps matches TRBD1 (6 bases). Germline-derived CDR1 and CDR2 are SGDLS and YYNGEE. The CDR3 has 13 amino acids. Trimming took 1 base from V and 3 from J, leaving 6 bases between them. The CDR3 coding sequence is TGTGCCAGCAGCGTACAGGGGACAGATACGCAGTATTTT. Protein sequence: CASSVQGTDTQYF.

This clonotype came up many times. The DNA of the CDR3 is TGTGCCAGCAGTCCAGCTGGGGCCAACGTCCTGACTTTC. Translating it yields CASSPAGANVLTF. The V call is TRBV7-2, the J call TRBJ2-6; D gene unclear. CDR1 and CDR2 (germline): SGHTA, FQGNSA. This CDR3 is 13 amino acids long. Trimming shortened V by 6 bases and J by 2 bases, and 5 bases separated the two germline ends.

This clonotype was counted only a few times. This rearrangement joins TRBV5-6 to TRBJ1-1; tentatively, D is TRBD1 (6 bases). CDR3 length equals 15 residues. The germline gives CDR1 SGHDT, CDR2 YYEEEE. The V gene lost 1 base and the J gene lost 0 bases, with 10 bases spanning the gap. The CDR3 region has the DNA TGTGCCAGCAGCTTGATGAGGGGGATGAACACTGAAGCTTTCTTT. Translation: CASSLMRGMNTEAFF.

CDR3 residues: CASSLDRGQLTTNEKLFF. The CDR3 DNA sequence: TGTGCCAGCAGCTTAGATCGCGGGCAGCTTACAACTAATGAAAAACTGTTTTTT. The J gene is TRBJ1-4, the V gene TRBV11-2; D not certain. The germline gives CDR1 SGHAT, CDR2 FQNNGV. CDR3 size: 18 residues. V was pared by 0 bases and J by 0 bases, with 14 bases between.

In this sample, this clonotype turned up many times. The chain joins TRBV20-1 to TRBJ1-2; D unclear. The CDR3 extends over 15 amino acids. Per the germline V gene, CDR1 is DFQATT and CDR2 is SNEGSKA (reference sequence). Trimming stripped 2 bases from V and 0 bases from J, with 13 bases between. CDR3 residues: CSARSRGGPNYGYTF. The CDR3 bases are TGCAGTGCTAGATCCCGGGGAGGGCCTAACTATGGCTACACCTTC.

This clonotype was picked up a small number of times. This chain links TRBV20-1 with TRBJ1-6; the match to TRBD1 covers 7 bases. The CDR3 sequence is 13 residues long. Losses at the gene ends were 5 bases for V and 7 bases for J; bases not matched to a gene: 5. The germline gives CDR1 DFQATT, CDR2 SNEGSKA (reference sequence). For the CDR3, the DNA is TGCAGTGCTTCCGGGACAGTGAATTCACCCCTCCACTTT. This codes for CSASGTVNSPLHF.

V usage is TRBV7-2 and J usage is TRBJ1-2, with D perhaps TRBD1 (6 bases). V lost 5 bases, J lost 5 bases, and 18 bases lay in between. CDR1 and CDR2 (germline): SGHTA, FQGNSA. This CDR3 has 15 amino acids. The CDR3 nucleotides read TGTGCCAGCAGCCCAAGACAGGTTGTCCTGTATGGCTACACCTTC. This translates into CASSPRQVVLYGYTF.